This TCR beta chain was captured by sequencing in a study of cytomegalovirus exposure and HLA in healthy donors. As regards this clone: The target antigen is unknown.

Study observations and caveats: When a later analysis compared HLA-associated TCR beta chains with equally common others, the HLA-associated chains turned out to be more clonally expanded and to have lower generation probabilities.

The PCR had 60 Vbeta and 13 Jbeta primers. Original handling: In a later analysis, 79 million or so unique TCR beta chains included roughly 11 million shared by two or more donors. Only in-frame clones appear in the TCRdb table, and some are missing; sequencing was by immunoSEQ multiplex PCR. The V and J calls and clone size were taken over from that table, and D and trimming were inferred from the DNA. The table has approximately 140,000 clones, about four fifths seen once. This CDR3 region has 16 residues. CDR1 and CDR2 (germline): MRHNA, SNTAGT. Trimming cost V 5 bases and J 2 bases; bases outside gene matches: 6.

The chain carries TRBV6-4 and TRBJ2-1; 10 positions agree with TRBD2. The material sequenced was PBMCs. This TCR was sampled from a young man in good health and CMV-seropositive. CDR3 DNA: TGTGCCAGCAGTCAGCGGGAGGGTAGGCCCTACAATGAGCAGTTCTTC. It encodes CASSQREGRPYNEQFF.